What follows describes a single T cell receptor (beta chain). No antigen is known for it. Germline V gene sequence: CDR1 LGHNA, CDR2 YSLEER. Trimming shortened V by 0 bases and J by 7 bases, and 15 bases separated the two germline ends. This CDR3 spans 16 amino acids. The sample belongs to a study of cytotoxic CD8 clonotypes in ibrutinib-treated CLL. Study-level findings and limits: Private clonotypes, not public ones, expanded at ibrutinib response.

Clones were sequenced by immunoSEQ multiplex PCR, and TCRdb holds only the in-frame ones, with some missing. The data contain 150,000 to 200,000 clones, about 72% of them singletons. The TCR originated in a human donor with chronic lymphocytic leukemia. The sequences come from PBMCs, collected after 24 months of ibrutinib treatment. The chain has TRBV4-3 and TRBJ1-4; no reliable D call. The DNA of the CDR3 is TGCGCCAGCAGCCAAGAAGGGCCAATGGGAAGTGAAAAACTGTTTTTT. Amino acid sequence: CASSQEGPMGSEKLFF.